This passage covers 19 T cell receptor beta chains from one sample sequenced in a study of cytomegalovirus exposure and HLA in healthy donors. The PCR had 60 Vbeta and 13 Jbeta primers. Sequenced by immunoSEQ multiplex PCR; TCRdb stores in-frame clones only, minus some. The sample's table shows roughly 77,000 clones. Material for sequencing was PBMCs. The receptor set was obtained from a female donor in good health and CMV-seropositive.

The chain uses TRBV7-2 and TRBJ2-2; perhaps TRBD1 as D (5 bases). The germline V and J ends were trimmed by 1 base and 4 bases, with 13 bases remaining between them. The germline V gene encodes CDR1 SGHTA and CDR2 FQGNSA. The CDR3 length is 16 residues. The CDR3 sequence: CASSLVLQGGTGELFF. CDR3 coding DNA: TGTGCCAGCAGCTTAGTACTCCAGGGCGGCACCGGGGAGCTGTTTTTT.

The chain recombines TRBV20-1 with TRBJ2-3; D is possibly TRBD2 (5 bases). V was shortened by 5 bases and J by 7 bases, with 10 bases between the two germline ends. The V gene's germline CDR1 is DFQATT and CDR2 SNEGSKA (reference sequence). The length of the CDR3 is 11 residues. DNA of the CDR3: TGCAGTGCTGCGACGGACTATACGCAGTATTTT. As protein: CSAATDYTQYF.

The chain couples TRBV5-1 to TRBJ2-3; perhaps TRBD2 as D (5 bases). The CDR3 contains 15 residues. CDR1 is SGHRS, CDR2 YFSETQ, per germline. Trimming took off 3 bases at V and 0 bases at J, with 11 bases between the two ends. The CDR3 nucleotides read TGCGCCAGCAGCTCGGACTCGACTAGCACAGATACGCAGTATTTT. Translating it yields CASSSDSTSTDTQYF.

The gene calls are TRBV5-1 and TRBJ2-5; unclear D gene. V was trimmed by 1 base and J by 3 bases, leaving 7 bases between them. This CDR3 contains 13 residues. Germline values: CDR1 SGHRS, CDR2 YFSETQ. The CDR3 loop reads CASSLTQKETQYF. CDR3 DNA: TGCGCCAGCAGCTTGACCCAGAAAGAGACCCAGTACTTC.

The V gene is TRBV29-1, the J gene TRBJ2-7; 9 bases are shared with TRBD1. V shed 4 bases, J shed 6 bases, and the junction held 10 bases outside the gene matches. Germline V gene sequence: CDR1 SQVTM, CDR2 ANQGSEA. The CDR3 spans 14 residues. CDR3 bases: TGCAGCGTTGGGGGACAGGGATCAGAAGGCGAGCAGTACTTC. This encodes CSVGGQGSEGEQYF.

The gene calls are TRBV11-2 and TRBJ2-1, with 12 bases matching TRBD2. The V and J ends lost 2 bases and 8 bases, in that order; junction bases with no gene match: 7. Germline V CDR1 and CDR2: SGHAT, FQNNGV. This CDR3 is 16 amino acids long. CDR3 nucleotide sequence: TGTGCCAGCAGCTTAACATGGACTAGCGGGAAGGATGAGCAGTTCTTC. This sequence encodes CASSLTWTSGKDEQFF. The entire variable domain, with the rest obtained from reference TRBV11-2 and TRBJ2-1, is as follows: EAGVAQSPRYKIIEKRQSVAFWCNPISGHATLYWYQQILGQGPKLLIQFQNNGVVDDSQLPKDRFSAERLKGVDSTLKIQPAKLEDSAVYLCASSLTWTSGKDEQFFGPGTRLTVL.

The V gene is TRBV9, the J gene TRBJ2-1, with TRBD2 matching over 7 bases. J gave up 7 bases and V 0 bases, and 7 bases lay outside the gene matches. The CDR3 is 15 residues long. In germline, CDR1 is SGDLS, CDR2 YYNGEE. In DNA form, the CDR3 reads TGTGCCAGCAGCGTAGCGAGCGGGGCCTGGAATGAGCAGTTCTTC. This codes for CASSVASGAWNEQFF.

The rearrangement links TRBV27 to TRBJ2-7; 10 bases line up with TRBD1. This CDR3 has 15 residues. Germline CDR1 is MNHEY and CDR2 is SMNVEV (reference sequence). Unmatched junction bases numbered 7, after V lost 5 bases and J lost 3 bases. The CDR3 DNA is TGTGCCAGCAGTCTGACAGGGGGCAATTTCTACGAGCAGTACTTC. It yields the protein CASSLTGGNFYEQYF.

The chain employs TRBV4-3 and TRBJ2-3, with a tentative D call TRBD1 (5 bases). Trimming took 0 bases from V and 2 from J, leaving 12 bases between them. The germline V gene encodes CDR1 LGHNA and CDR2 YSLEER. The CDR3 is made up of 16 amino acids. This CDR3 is CASSQDWAGLTDTQYF. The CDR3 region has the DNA TGCGCCAGCAGCCAAGATTGGGCAGGGCTCACAGATACGCAGTATTTT.

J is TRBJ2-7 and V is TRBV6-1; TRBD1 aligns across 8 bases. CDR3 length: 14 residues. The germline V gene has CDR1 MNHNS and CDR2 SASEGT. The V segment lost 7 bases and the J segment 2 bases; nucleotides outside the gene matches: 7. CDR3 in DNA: TGTGCCAGCATTCGGACAGGGAGCGCCTACGAGCAGTACTTC. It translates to CASIRTGSAYEQYF.

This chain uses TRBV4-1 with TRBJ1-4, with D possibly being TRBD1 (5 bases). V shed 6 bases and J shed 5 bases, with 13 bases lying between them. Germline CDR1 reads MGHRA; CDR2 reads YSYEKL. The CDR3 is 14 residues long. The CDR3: CASSRQLVNEKLFF. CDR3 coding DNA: TGCGCCAGCAGTAGACAGCTAGTAAATGAAAAACTGTTTTTT.

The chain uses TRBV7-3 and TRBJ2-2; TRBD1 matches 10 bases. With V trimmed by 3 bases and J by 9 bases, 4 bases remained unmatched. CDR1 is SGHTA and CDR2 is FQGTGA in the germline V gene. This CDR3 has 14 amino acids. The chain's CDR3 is CASSFGQGGRELFF. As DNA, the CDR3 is TGTGCCAGCAGCTTCGGACAGGGGGGAAGGGAGCTGTTTTTT.

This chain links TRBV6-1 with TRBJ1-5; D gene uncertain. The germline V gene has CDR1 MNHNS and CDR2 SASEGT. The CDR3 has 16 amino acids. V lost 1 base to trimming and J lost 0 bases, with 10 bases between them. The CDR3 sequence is CASSEGAVYSNQPQHF. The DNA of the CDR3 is TGTGCCAGCAGTGAAGGGGCAGTCTATAGCAATCAGCCCCAGCATTTT.

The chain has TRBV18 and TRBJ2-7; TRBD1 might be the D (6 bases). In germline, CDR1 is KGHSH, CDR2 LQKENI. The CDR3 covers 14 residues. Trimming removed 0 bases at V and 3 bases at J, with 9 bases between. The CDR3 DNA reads TGTGCCAGCTCACCACCGGGACATCACTACGAGCAGTACTTC. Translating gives CASSPPGHHYEQYF.

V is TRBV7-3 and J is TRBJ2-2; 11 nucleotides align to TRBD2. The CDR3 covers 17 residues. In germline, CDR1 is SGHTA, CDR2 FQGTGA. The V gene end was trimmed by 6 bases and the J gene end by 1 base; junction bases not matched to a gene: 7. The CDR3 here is CASSSNGLAGNTGELFF. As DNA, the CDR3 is TGTGCCAGCAGTTCGAACGGACTAGCGGGGAACACCGGGGAGCTGTTTTTT.

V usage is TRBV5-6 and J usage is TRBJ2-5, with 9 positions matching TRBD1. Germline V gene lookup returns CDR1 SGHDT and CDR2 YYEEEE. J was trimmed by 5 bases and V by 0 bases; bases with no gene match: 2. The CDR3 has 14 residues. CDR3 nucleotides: TGTGCCAGCAGCTTGGACAGGGGGCTTGAGACCCAGTACTTC. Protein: CASSLDRGLETQYF.

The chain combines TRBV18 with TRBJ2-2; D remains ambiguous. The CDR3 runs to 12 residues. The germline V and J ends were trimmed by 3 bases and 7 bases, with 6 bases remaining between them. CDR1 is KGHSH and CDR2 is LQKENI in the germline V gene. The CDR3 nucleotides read TGTGCCAGCTCACCTCGGTACGGGGAGCTGTTTTTT. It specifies CASSPRYGELFF.

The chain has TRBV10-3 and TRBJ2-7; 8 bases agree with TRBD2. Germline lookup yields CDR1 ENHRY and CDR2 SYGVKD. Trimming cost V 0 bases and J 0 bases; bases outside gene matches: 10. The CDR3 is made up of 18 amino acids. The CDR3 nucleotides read TGTGCCATCAGTGAGTCGGGGGGCGGGGGGTTCAACTCCTACGAGCAGTACTTC. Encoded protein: CAISESGGGGFNSYEQYF.

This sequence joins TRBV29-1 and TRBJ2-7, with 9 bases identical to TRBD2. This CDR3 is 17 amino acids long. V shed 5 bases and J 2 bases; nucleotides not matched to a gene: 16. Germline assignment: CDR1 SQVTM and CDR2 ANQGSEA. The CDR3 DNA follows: TGCAGCGTTTCTTTGTTAGCGGGAGTGGAGGGCGCCTACGAGCAGTACTTC. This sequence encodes CSVSLLAGVEGAYEQYF.